This section outlines one TCR beta chain sequence together with its context. No antigen is known for it. The data were obtained in a study of OX40 agonist ivuxolimab in advanced cancers. Across the study: Melanoma, hepatocellular carcinoma, head and neck or renal cell cancer occurred in dose-escalation patients. Points from the study as a whole: The 0.1-3.0 mg/kg partial responders had among the lowest clonal expansion. Clonal expansion from baseline to week 6 occurred in both CD4+ and CD8+ T cells.

Trimming took off 2 bases at V and 2 bases at J, with 11 bases between the two ends. This CDR3 spans 14 amino acids. CDR1 and CDR2 from the germline V gene are SGHDT and YYEEEE. Clones were sequenced by immunoSEQ multiplex PCR, and TCRdb holds only the in-frame ones, with some missing. The sample consists of about 73,000 clones, 92% of them appearing once. This sequence was found in an adult with an advanced solid tumor such as melanoma, head and neck, liver or kidney cancer. The source was CD4+ or CD8+ T cells sorted from blood, collected in a trial of the OX40 agonist ivuxolimab. This chain connects TRBV5-6 to TRBJ2-7; D uncertain. In nucleotides, the CDR3 is TGTGCCAGCAGCTTAGACCTCAGGACCTACGAGCAGTACTTC. It translates to CASSLDLRTYEQYF.